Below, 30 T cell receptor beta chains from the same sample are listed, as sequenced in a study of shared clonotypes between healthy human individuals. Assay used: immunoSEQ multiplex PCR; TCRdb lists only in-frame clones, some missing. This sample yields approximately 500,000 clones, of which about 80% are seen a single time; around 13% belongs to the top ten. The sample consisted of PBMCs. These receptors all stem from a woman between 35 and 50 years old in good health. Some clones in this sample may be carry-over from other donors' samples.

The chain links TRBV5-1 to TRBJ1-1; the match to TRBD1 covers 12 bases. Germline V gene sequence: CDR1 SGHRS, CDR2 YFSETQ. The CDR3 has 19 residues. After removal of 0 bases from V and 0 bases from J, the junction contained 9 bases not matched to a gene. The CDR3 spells CASSLDVGQGAKMNTEAFF. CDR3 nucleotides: TGCGCCAGCAGCTTGGACGTGGGACAGGGGGCCAAAATGAACACTGAAGCTTTCTTT.

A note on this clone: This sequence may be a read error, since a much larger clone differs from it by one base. The CDR3, as DNA: TGTGCCAGCAGCTTAAACCCGAACACCGGGGAGCTGTTTTTT. This encodes CASSLNPNTGELFF. The chain combines TRBV7-9 with TRBJ2-2; no clear D. The CDR3 has 14 residues. V was cut by 2 bases and J by 0 bases, with 4 bases left in between. Germline values: CDR1 SEHNR, CDR2 FQNEAQ (reference sequence).

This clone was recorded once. The CDR3: CASSLVGGFNEQFF. The CDR3 DNA is TGTGCCAGCAGCTTGGTGGGAGGCTTTAATGAGCAGTTCTTC. The chain carries TRBV5-4 and TRBJ2-1, with D maybe TRBD2 (6 bases). The germline CDR1 and CDR2 sequences are SGHNT and YYREEE (reference sequence). The length of the CDR3 is 14 residues. Trimming removed 0 bases at V and 7 bases at J, with 11 bases between.

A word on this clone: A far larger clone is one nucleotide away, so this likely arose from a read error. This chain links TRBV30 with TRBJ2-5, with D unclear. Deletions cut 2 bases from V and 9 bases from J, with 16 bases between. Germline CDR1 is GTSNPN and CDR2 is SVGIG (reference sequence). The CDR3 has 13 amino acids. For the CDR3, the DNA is TGTGCCTGGAGTCCCGCAGCCCCCGTGGCCCAGTACTTC. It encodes CAWSPAAPVAQYF. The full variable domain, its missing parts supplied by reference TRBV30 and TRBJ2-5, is SQTIHQWPATLVQPVGSPLSLECTVEGTSNPNLYWYRQAAGRGLQLLFYSVGIGQISSEVPQNLSASRPQDRQFILSSKKLLLSDSGFYLCAWSPAAPVAQYFGPGTRLLVL.

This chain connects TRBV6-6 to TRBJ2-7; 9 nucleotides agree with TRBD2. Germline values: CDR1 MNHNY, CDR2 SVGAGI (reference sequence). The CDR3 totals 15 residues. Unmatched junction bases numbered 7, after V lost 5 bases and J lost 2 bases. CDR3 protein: CASSGGLAHTYEQYF. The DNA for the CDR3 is TGTGCCAGCAGTGGAGGACTAGCGCATACCTACGAGCAGTACTTC.

In nucleotides, the CDR3 is TGCAGTGCTAGCTTTGGAGGGGCGCAGTATTTT. Residues: CSASFGGAQYF. The chain is built from TRBV20-1 and TRBJ2-3; perhaps TRBD2 as D (6 bases). The CDR3 contains 11 residues. Germline CDR1 and CDR2: DFQATT and SNEGSKA (reference sequence). V gave up 3 bases and J gave up 10 bases, with 11 bases separating them.

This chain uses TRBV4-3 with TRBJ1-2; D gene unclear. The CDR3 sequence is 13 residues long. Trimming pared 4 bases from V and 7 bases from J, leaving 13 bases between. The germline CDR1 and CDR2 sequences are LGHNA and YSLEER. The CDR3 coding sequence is TGCGCCAGCAGCCCGCTTGTAAGGGTTGGCTACACCTTC. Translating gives CASSPLVRVGYTF.

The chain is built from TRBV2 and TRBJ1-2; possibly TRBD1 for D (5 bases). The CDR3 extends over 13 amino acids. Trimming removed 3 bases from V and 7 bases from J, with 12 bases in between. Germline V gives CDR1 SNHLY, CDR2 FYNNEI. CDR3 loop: CASSEGTLSGYTF. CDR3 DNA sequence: TGTGCCAGCAGTGAGGGGACCCTTTCTGGCTACACCTTC. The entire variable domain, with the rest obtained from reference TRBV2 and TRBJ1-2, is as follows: EPEVTQTPSHQVTQMGQEVILRCVPISNHLYFYWYRQILGQKVEFLVSFYNNEISEKSEIFDDQFSVERPDGSNFTLKIRSTKLEDSAMYFCASSEGTLSGYTFGSGTRLTVV.

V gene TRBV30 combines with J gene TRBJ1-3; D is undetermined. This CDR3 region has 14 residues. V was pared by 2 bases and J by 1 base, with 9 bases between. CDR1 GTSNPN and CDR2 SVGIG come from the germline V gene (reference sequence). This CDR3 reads CAWSIALSGNTIYF. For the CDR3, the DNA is TGTGCCTGGAGTATTGCTTTATCTGGAAACACCATATATTTT.

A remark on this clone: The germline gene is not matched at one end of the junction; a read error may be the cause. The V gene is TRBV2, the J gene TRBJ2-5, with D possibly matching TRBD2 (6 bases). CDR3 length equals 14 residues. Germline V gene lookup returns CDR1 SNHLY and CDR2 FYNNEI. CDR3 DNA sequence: TGTGCCAGCAGTGAAATAGCGGAGGGAGAGGCCCAGTACTTC. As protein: CASSEIAEGEAQYF.

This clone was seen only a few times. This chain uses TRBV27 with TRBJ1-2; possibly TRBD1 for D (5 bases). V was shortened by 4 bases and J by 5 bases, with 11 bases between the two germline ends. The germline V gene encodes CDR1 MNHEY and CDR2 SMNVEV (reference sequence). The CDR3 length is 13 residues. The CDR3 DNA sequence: TGTGCCAGCAGTTCGGGGCCTCCTTATGGCTACACCTTC. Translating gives CASSSGPPYGYTF.

CDR3 nucleotide sequence: TGTGCCAGCAGGCCCCGGACTAGCGGGATGTTGGAGCTGTTTTTT. Encoded protein: CASRPRTSGMLELFF. The chain joins TRBV13 to TRBJ2-2; 12 nucleotides line up with TRBD2. The V segment lost 6 bases and the J segment 10 bases; nucleotides outside the gene matches: 9. CDR1 is PRHDT, CDR2 FYEKMQ, per germline (reference sequence). This CDR3 has 15 residues.

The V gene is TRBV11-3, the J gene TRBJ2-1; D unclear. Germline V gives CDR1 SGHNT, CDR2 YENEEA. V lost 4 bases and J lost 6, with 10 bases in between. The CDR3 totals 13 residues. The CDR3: CASSSNALNEQFF. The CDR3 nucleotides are TGTGCCAGCAGCTCCAATGCTCTCAATGAGCAGTTCTTC. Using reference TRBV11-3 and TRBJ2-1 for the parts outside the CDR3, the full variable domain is EAGVVQSPRYKIIEKKQPVAFWCNPISGHNTLYWYLQNLGQGPELLIRYENEEAVDDSQLPKDRFSAERLKGVDSTLKIQPAELGDSAVYLCASSSNALNEQFFGPGTRLTVL.

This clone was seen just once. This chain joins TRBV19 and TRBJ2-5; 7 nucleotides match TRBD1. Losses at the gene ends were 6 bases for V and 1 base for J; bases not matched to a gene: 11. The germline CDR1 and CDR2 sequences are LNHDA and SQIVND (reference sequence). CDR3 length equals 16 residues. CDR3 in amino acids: CASSPNRGGPQETQYF. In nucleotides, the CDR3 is TGTGCCAGTAGCCCCAACAGGGGCGGCCCCCAAGAGACCCAGTACTTC.

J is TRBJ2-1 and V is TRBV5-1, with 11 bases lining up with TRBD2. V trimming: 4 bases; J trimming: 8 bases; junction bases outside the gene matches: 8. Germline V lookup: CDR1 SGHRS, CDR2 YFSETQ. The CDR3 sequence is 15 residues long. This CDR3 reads CASSVAGGWGDEQFF. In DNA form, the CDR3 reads TGCGCCAGCAGCGTAGCGGGAGGGTGGGGCGATGAGCAGTTCTTC.

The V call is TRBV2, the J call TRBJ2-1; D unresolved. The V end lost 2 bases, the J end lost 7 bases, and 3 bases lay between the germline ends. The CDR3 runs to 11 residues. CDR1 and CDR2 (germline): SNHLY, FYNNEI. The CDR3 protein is CASSERNEQFF. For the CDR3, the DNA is TGTGCCAGCAGTGAACGAAATGAGCAGTTCTTC.

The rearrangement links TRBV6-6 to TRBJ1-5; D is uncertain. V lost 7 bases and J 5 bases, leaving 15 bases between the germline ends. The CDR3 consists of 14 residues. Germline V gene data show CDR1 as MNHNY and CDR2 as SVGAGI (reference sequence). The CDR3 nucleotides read TGTGCCAGCACTATATACGACGGCTATCAGCCCCAGCATTTT. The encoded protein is CASTIYDGYQPQHF.

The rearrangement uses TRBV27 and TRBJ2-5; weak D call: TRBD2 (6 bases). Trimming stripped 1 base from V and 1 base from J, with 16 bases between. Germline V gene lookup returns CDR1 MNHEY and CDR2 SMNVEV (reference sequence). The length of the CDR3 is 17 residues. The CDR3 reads CASSLFGLARIQETQYF. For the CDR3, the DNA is TGTGCCAGCAGTTTATTCGGGCTAGCGCGGATCCAAGAGACCCAGTACTTC.

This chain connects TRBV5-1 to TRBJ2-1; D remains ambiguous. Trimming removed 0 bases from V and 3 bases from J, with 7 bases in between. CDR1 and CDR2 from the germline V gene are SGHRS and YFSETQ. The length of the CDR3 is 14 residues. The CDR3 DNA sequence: TGCGCCAGCAGCTTGGAAGTTAACTACAATGAGCAGTTCTTC. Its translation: CASSLEVNYNEQFF.

The CDR3 is CATSRGTSGIWGYGEQFF. CDR3 DNA: TGTGCCACCAGCAGAGGGACTAGCGGGATCTGGGGCTACGGTGAGCAGTTCTTC. The V gene is TRBV15, the J gene TRBJ2-1, with TRBD2 identical over 12 bases. V lost 1 base, J lost 9 bases, and 13 bases stayed unmatched. CDR1 is LNHNV, CDR2 YYDKDF, per germline (reference sequence). The CDR3 covers 18 residues.

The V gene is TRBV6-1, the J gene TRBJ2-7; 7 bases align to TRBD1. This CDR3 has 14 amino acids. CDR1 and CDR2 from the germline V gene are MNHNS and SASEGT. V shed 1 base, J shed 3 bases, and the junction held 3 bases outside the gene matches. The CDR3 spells CASSEGHRGYEQYF. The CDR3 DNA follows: TGTGCCAGCAGTGAAGGACACAGGGGCTACGAGCAGTACTTC.

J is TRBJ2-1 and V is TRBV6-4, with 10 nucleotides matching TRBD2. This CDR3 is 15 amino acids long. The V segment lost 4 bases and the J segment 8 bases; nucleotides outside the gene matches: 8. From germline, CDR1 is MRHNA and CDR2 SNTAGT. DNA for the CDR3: TGTGCCAGCAGTGTGGCGGGGACTAGCGTCTATGAGCAGTTCTTC. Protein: CASSVAGTSVYEQFF.

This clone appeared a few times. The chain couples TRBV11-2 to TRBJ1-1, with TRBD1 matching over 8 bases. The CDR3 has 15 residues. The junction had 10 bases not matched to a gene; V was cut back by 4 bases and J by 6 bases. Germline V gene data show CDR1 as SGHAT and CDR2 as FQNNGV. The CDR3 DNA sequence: TGTGCCAGCAGCTCCCTAGGTCAGGGGGCTGCTGAAGCTTTCTTT. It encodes CASSSLGQGAAEAFF. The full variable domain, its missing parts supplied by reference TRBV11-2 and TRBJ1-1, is EAGVAQSPRYKIIEKRQSVAFWCNPISGHATLYWYQQILGQGPKLLIQFQNNGVVDDSQLPKDRFSAERLKGVDSTLKIQPAKLEDSAVYLCASSSLGQGAAEAFFGQGTRLTVV.

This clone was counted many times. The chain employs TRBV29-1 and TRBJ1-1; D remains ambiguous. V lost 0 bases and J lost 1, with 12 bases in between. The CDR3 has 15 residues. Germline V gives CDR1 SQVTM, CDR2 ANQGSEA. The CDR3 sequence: CSVEDHGLGNTEAFF. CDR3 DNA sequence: TGCAGCGTTGAAGATCATGGGCTGGGGAACACTGAAGCTTTCTTT.

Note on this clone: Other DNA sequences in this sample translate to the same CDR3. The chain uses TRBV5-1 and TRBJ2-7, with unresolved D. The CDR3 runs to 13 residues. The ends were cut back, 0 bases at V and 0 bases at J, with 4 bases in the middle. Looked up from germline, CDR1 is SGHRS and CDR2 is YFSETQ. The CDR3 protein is CASSLVSSYEQYF. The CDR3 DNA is TGCGCCAGCAGCTTGGTGAGCTCCTACGAGCAGTACTTC.

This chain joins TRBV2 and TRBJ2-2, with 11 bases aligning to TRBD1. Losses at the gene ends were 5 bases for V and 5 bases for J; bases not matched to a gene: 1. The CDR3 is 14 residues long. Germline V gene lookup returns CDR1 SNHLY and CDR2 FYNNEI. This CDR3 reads CASSRDRGTGELFF. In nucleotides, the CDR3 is TGTGCCAGCAGTAGGGACAGGGGGACCGGGGAGCTGTTTTTT.

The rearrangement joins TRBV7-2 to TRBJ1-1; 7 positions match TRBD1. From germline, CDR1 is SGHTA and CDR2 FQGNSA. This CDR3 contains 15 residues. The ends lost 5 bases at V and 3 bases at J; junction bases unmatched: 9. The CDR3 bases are TGTGCCAGCAGCAGCAGGACAGGTTTATACACTGAAGCTTTCTTT. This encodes CASSSRTGLYTEAFF.

CDR3: CASSLAGGEAFYEQYF. The CDR3 nucleotides are TGTGCCAGCAGCTTGGCGGGAGGGGAGGCGTTCTACGAGCAGTACTTC. The V call is TRBV5-6, the J call TRBJ2-7; 8 bases are a match to TRBD2. Germline V gene sequence: CDR1 SGHDT, CDR2 YYEEEE. The CDR3 extends over 16 amino acids. J was trimmed by 3 bases and V by 0 bases; bases with no gene match: 8.

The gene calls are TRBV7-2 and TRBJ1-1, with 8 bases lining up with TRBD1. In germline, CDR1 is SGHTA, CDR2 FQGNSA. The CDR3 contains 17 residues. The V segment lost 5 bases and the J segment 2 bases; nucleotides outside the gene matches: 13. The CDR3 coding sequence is TGTGCCAGCAGCCGAGACAGGGGAAGGGCGGTCAACACTGAAGCTTTCTTT. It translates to CASSRDRGRAVNTEAFF.

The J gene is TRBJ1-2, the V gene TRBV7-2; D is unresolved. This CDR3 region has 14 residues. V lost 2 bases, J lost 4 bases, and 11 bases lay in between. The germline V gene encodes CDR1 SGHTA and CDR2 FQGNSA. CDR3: CASSLNGIGYGYTF. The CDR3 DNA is TGTGCCAGCAGCTTAAACGGTATCGGCTATGGCTACACCTTC.